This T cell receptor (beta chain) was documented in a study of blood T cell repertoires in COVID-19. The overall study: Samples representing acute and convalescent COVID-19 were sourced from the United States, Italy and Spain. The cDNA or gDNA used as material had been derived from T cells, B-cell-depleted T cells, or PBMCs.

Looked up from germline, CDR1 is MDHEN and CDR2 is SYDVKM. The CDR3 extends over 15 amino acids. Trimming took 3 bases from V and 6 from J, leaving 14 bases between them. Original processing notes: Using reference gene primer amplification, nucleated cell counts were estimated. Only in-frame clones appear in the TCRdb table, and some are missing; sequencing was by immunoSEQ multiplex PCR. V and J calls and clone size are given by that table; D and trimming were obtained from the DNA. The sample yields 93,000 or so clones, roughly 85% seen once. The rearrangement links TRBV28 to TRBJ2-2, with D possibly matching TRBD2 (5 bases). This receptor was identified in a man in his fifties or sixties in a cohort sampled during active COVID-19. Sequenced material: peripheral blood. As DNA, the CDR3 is TGTGCCAGCAGTTTTTTGGGAGAAGTGGCCGGGGAGCTGTTTTTT. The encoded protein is CASSFLGEVAGELFF. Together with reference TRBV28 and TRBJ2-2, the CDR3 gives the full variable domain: DVKVTQSSRYLVKRTGEKVFLECVQDMDHENMFWYRQDPGLGLRLIYFSYDVKMKEKGDIPEGYSVSREKKERFSLILESASTNQTSMYLCASSFLGEVAGELFFGEGSRLTVL.